This T cell receptor beta chain was sequenced during a study of cytomegalovirus exposure and HLA in healthy donors. Study-wide background: A subsequent analysis stated that the 120 or so validation repertoires were run on the same platform as the approximately 700 first-cohort repertoires.

Study-wide points: Cytomegalovirus-associated TCR beta chains were listed, numbering some 170. Reportedly, diagnosis of cytomegalovirus status by the classifier showed high specificity and sensitivity. Subsequent analysis of the 120 or so validation repertoires found a tendency for first-cohort TCR clusters to co-occur.

Turning to this clone: As yet, its antigen is unknown.

The CDR3 contains 15 residues. The germline V gene has CDR1 SGHTA and CDR2 FQGNSA. Germline trimming cut 5 bases from V and 11 bases from J; bases unmatched to any gene: 15. Profiling relied on immunoSEQ multiplex PCR, and the TCRdb table lists in-frame clones only, not all of them. The repertoire has over 200,000 clones, 88% of them found once; the top ten carry 2.9%. The gene calls are TRBV7-2 and TRBJ2-1; 7 bases fit TRBD1. This clonotype was obtained from a woman between 18 and 29 years old in good health and CMV-seronegative. Source material: PBMCs. The CDR3 is CASSPDRVQQWKQFF. As DNA, the CDR3 is TGTGCCAGCAGCCCCGACAGGGTCCAACAATGGAAGCAGTTCTTC.